Listed below are T cell receptor beta chains from one sample, sequenced in a study of blood T cell repertoires in COVID-19. Libraries were prepared by immunoSEQ multiplex PCR; TCRdb keeps only in-frame clonotypes and omits some of them. This sample has 250,000 to 300,000 clones, with around 90% found just once. Sample: PBMCs or T cells enriched from blood (not recorded which). The receptors derive from a woman aged 40 to 50 who had recovered from COVID-19. Both conserved end residues are part of each CDR3. D genes are given only for firm matches. Clone size, where shown, is once, few, many, or a class for clones that have expanded.

j_gene	v_gene	d_gene	abundance	CDR3nt	CDR3aa
TRBJ2-1	TRBV20-1	-	-	TGCAGTGCTAGGCGAGTTGATGAGCAGTTCTTC	CSARRVDEQFF
TRBJ2-1	TRBV18	TRBD2	-	TGTGCCAGCTCACCAGGGGAGACTAGCGGGAGGGCTGAGGAGCAGTTCTTC	CASSPGETSGRAEEQFF
TRBJ1-1	TRBV11-2	-	-	TGTGCCAGCAGCTTCGTCAGGGGAAGGACTGAAGCTTTCTTT	CASSFVRGRTEAFF
TRBJ1-2	TRBV5-1	TRBD1	-	TGCGCCAGCAGCGGAGAGGGGGCCCCTAGTGAAGGCTACACCTTC	CASSGEGAPSEGYTF
TRBJ1-4	TRBV4-1	-	-	TGCGCCAGCAGCCAAGTCATACGGGCAACTAATGAAAAACTGTTTTTT	CASSQVIRATNEKLFF
TRBJ1-2	TRBV15	-	-	TGTGCCACCAGCAGGACCGCGGTGTGGGGCTACACCTTC	CATSRTAVWGYTF
TRBJ1-5	TRBV7-2	-	-	TGTGCCAGCAGCTACCGGACAGATCAGCCCCAGCATTTT	CASSYRTDQPQHF
TRBJ2-2	TRBV12-5	-	-	TGTGCTAGTGGTTTGGTCGTCAGTAACACCGGGGAGCTGTTTTTT	CASGLVVSNTGELFF
TRBJ1-4	TRBV12-5	-	-	TGTGCTAGTGGTTTGGACCCGACGATTGGAGGAGAAAAACTGTTTTTT	CASGLDPTIGGEKLFF
TRBJ1-1	TRBV14	-	-	TGTGCCAGCAGCCAAGGAGGCCGGGTAGCTTTCTTT	CASSQGGRVAFF
TRBJ1-2	TRBV28	TRBD1	-	TGTGCCAGCAGTTTAGGACAGGCCCTCCTATATGGCTACACCTTC	CASSLGQALLYGYTF
TRBJ1-6	TRBV5-5	-	-	TGTGCCAGCAGCTTGCTACAGGCCTATAATTCACCCCTCCACTTT	CASSLLQAYNSPLHF
TRBJ1-2	TRBV5-1	-	-	TGCGCCAGCAGCCAAGGGCAACAGGGTGAGGGCTACACCTTC	CASSQGQQGEGYTF
TRBJ1-5	TRBV12-5	-	-	TGTGCTAGTGGTTTGGAGGTGGCAGGGGCCTGGAACCAGCCCCAGCATTTT	CASGLEVAGAWNQPQHF
TRBJ2-7	TRBV30	-	-	TGTGCCTGGAGTGGGAGCTCCCCCTACGAGCAGTACTTC	CAWSGSSPYEQYF
TRBJ1-2	TRBV20-1	-	-	TGCAGTGCCCCCAGGTATTACACCTTC	CSAPRYYTF
TRBJ2-7	TRBV18	TRBD2	-	TGTGCCAGCTCCCCAGCGGGAGGGCCTGAATACGAGCAGTACTTC	CASSPAGGPEYEQYF
TRBJ2-2	TRBV5-1	TRBD2	-	TGCGCCAGCAGCACTGGGACTACTTACACCGGGGAGCTGTTTTTT	CASSTGTTYTGELFF
TRBJ2-3	TRBV6-2/TRBV6-3	-	-	TGTGCCAGCAGCTTACTCCCGGGGACGCAGTATTTT	CASSLLPGTQYF
TRBJ1-2	TRBV7-2	-	-	TGTGCCAGCAGCTTTGGCAGCGGCTATGGCTACACCTTC	CASSFGSGYGYTF
TRBJ2-2	TRBV7-9	TRBD1	-	TGTGCCAGCAGCTTATTAGGGACAGGGTCCGGGGAGCTGTTTTTT	CASSLLGTGSGELFF
TRBJ1-2	TRBV10-3	-	-	TGTGCCATCGGGGACCGGGACACCCAGAACTATGGCTACACCTTC	CAIGDRDTQNYGYTF
TRBJ1-1	TRBV30	-	-	TGTGCCTGGAGTGGAAGAGGGGGGAACACTGAAGCTTTCTTT	CAWSGRGGNTEAFF
TRBJ1-6	TRBV18	-	-	TGTGCCAGCTCACCAGGGGGGAATAATTCACCCCTCCACTTT	CASSPGGNNSPLHF
TRBJ2-5	TRBV5-1	-	-	TGCGCCAGCTACAGGGATCAACAAGAGACCCAGTACTTC	CASYRDQQETQYF
TRBJ1-1	TRBV12-5	TRBD1	once	TGTGCTAGTGGTAGTGGACAGGGGAACACTGAAGCTTTCTTT	CASGSGQGNTEAFF
TRBJ2-7	TRBV5-1	-	-	TGCGCCAGCAGCTTAGGGGATGCTAACTACGAGCAGTACTTC	CASSLGDANYEQYF
TRBJ1-4	TRBV11-2	-	-	TGTGCCAGCAGCTTAGATGGCAGGGCCGGTGAAAAACTGTTTTTT	CASSLDGRAGEKLFF
TRBJ2-3	TRBV9	-	few	TGTGCCAGCAGCGTAGTTGCGGGGGATACGCAGTATTTT	CASSVVAGDTQYF
TRBJ1-2	TRBV5-1	-	-	TGCGCCAGCAGCCCCCCGGCGGGGGATTCCACCGGCTACACCTTC	CASSPPAGDSTGYTF
TRBJ2-5	TRBV5-1	TRBD1	-	TGCGCCAGCAGCTTGGCGGACAGGGCGTCGGAGACCCAGTACTTC	CASSLADRASETQYF
TRBJ2-4	TRBV11-2	-	once	TGTGCCAGCAGTCGGGGGGCCAAAAACATTCAGTACTTC	CASSRGAKNIQYF
TRBJ1-2	TRBV18	-	-	TGTGCCAGCTCACCACCGGAGAGGATGGTAGATGGCTACACCTTC	CASSPPERMVDGYTF
TRBJ2-1	TRBV4-2	-	-	TGTGCCAGCAGCCAAGCAGCCCTGGACAGTAGGGAGTTCTTC	CASSQAALDSREFF
TRBJ2-7	TRBV29-1	TRBD2	-	TGCAGCGGAGCCGGGACTAGCGGCAACTACGAGCAGTACTTC	CSGAGTSGNYEQYF
TRBJ2-1	TRBV30	-	-	TGTGCCGGAGCAAGGAAGACCTCGGATGAGCAGTTCTTC	CAGARKTSDEQFF
TRBJ2-7	TRBV6-5	TRBD2	-	TGTGCCAGCAGTTCTAGCGGACGCTCCTACGAGCAGTACTTC	CASSSSGRSYEQYF
TRBJ1-2	TRBV7-9	-	-	TGTGCCAGCAGCTTTTATCGGGGGGATCGTGGCTACACCTTC	CASSFYRGDRGYTF
TRBJ1-2	TRBV12-3/TRBV12-4	-	-	TGTGCCAGCAGCCCTCAGATTAACTATGGCTACACCTTC	CASSPQINYGYTF
TRBJ2-3	TRBV4-1	TRBD2	-	TGCGCCAGCAGCCAAGACGGGGGCGGGGGGGCCGTAGATACGCAGTATTTT	CASSQDGGGGAVDTQYF
TRBJ2-3	TRBV5-1	TRBD2	-	TGCGCCAGCAGCTTCGTCAGCGGGGGCGGCACAGATACGCAGTATTTT	CASSFVSGGGTDTQYF
TRBJ2-2	TRBV11-2	TRBD2	-	TGTGCCAGCAGCTTAGTAGCGGGAGGCACCGGGGAGCTGTTTTTT	CASSLVAGGTGELFF
TRBJ2-6	TRBV9	-	-	TGTGCCAGCAGCGCCGAGGGTAATAGGGCCAACGTCCTGACTTTC	CASSAEGNRANVLTF
TRBJ1-1	TRBV29-1	-	-	TGCAGCGTTCTACAGATCATGAACACTGAAGCTTTCTTT	CSVLQIMNTEAFF
TRBJ2-5	TRBV4-2	-	-	TGTGCCAGCAGCCAAGATAGGCGTGGCGGCCAAGAGACCCAGTACTTC	CASSQDRRGGQETQYF
TRBJ2-7	TRBV4-2	-	-	TGTGCCAGCAGCCTAGAGCAGGGGCGGTCCTACGAGCAGTACTTC	CASSLEQGRSYEQYF
TRBJ2-6	TRBV5-4	-	-	TGTGCCAGCAGCTTTGGGGGCGGGGGTATCAATGGGGCCAACGTCCTGACTTTC	CASSFGGGGINGANVLTF
TRBJ2-1	TRBV7-8	TRBD2	-	TGTGCCAGCAGCTTGCCCGGACTAGCGGGGACGCACAATGAGCAGTTCTTC	CASSLPGLAGTHNEQFF
TRBJ1-2	TRBV2	TRBD1	-	TGTGCCAGCAATAGGGGACAGGGGGCGTACTATGGCTACACCTTC	CASNRGQGAYYGYTF
TRBJ1-5	TRBV19	TRBD1	-	TGTGCCAGTAGTATATCAAGACAGGGCTATCAGCCCCAGCATTTT	CASSISRQGYQPQHF
TRBJ2-3	TRBV5-1	TRBD1	-	TGCGCCAGCAGCTTGGGGGACAGGGGCCGCGATTCGGATACGCAGTATTTT	CASSLGDRGRDSDTQYF
TRBJ1-1	TRBV19	TRBD1	-	TGTGCCAGTAGTGGGACAGCCTACACTGAAGCTTTCTTT	CASSGTAYTEAFF
TRBJ1-5	TRBV5-1	TRBD1	-	TGCGCCAGCAGCTTGGATGGACAGGGTGGGCAGCCCCAGCATTTT	CASSLDGQGGQPQHF
TRBJ2-7	TRBV3-1/TRBV3-2	TRBD2	-	TGTGCCAGCAGCCAAATGACTAGCGGGAGGTGGATCGGGGAGCAGTACTTC	CASSQMTSGRWIGEQYF
TRBJ1-1	TRBV5-4	-	once	TGTGCCAGCAGCTCCCGATCCACAGACGCTGAAGCTTTCTTT	CASSSRSTDAEAFF
TRBJ1-5	TRBV4-1	-	-	TGCGCCAGCAGCCAAGATTCAGGAAGAAGCAATCAGCCCCAGCATTTT	CASSQDSGRSNQPQHF
TRBJ2-1	TRBV4-1	-	-	TGCGCCAGCAGCCAACAGGGGTCCTACAATGAGCAGTTCTTC	CASSQQGSYNEQFF
TRBJ1-5	TRBV7-3	-	-	TGTGCCAGCAGCTTGCGACAGGGCAATCAGCCCCAGCATTTT	CASSLRQGNQPQHF
TRBJ1-1	TRBV18	TRBD1	-	TGTGCCAGCTCACAAGGACAGGGGGGCACTGAAGCTTTCTTT	CASSQGQGGTEAFF
TRBJ1-5	TRBV12-5	-	-	TGTGCTAGTGGCCCGGACGGGAGGGGGTATCAGCCCCAGCATTTT	CASGPDGRGYQPQHF